Only one count was recorded for the clone carrying this T cell receptor beta chain. The data stem from a study of T cell changes during pregnancy in multiple sclerosis. Profiling relied on immunoSEQ multiplex PCR, and the TCRdb table lists in-frame clones only, not all of them. The data contain about 23,000 clones, around 89% of them singletons. The trim removed 8 bases at V and 5 bases at J, leaving 7 bases unmatched. Germline assignment: CDR1 SGHNT and CDR2 YENEEA. The CDR3 consists of 13 residues. This specimen was CD8+ T cells from peripheral blood mononuclear cells, taken in the first trimester of pregnancy. This TCR came from a female donor with multiple sclerosis, enrolled in a pregnancy study. The rearrangement joins TRBV11-3 to TRBJ1-1; TRBD1 agrees at 8 bases. The CDR3 DNA reads TGTGCCAGCGGCCAGGGGGCAGGGACTGAAGCTTTCTTT. Its translation is CASGQGAGTEAFF. Full variable domain (rest looked up from reference TRBV11-3 and TRBJ1-1): EAGVVQSPRYKIIEKKQPVAFWCNPISGHNTLYWYLQNLGQGPELLIRYENEEAVDDSQLPKDRFSAERLKGVDSTLKIQPAELGDSAVYLCASGQGAGTEAFFGQGTRLTVV.